This T cell receptor (beta chain) was documented in a study of control samples from healthy donors and cancer patients. The germline V gene encodes CDR1 DFQATT and CDR2 SNEGSKA (reference sequence). Trimming shortened V by 3 bases and J by 6 bases, and 17 bases separated the two germline ends. The CDR3 has 14 residues. Some clones are missing from TCRdb's copy, which holds only in-frame ones; the method was immunoSEQ multiplex PCR. The sample yields over 150,000 clones, around 92% seen once. This receptor was obtained from a woman in her thirties or forties in good health. The gene calls are TRBV20-1 and TRBJ1-1; D might be TRBD1 (5 bases). Sample: blood. The CDR3 region is CSASSWTSEPEAFF. CDR3 in DNA: TGCAGTGCTAGTTCGTGGACATCGGAGCCTGAAGCTTTCTTT.